This TCR beta chain emerged from a study of response to subunit inactivated influenza vaccine. Study-level findings and limits: The authors offered the suggestion that each seasonal influenza vaccination recruits few new T cells.

TCRdb ran MiXCR on the RT-PCR reads and lists one entry per CDR3 protein. The table includes hundreds of thousands of distinct CDR3 sequences, more than 15% detected once. This clonotype was counted many times. What it binds is not known. Trimming removed 1 base at V and 13 bases at J, with 14 bases between. CDR3 length: 12 amino acids. This TCR came from a man between 50 and 69 years old who received an inactivated influenza vaccine. Sample: CD4+ T cells sorted from PBMCs, taken around 25 months after vaccination. V usage is TRBV12-3 or TRBV12-4 and J usage is TRBJ2-7; D tentatively fits TRBD1 or TRBD2 (6 bases each). In DNA form, the CDR3 reads TGTGCCAGCAGTTTAGGCTTTGGGGGGCCTTACTTC. This translates into CASSLGFGGPYF.